This T cell receptor beta chain stems from a study of low-dose radiotherapy and immunotherapy resistance in tumors. The CDR3 sequence is 12 residues long. Germline lookup yields CDR1 GTSNPN and CDR2 SVGIG (reference sequence). Trimming stripped 3 bases from V and 6 bases from J, with 11 bases between. This clonotype was counted many times. Time point meaning: before trial treatment. Donors were given nivolumab, ipilimumab, aspirin, low-dose cyclophosphamide and low-dose radiotherapy. With TRAV- and TRBV-specific primers, first-strand cDNA was made, covering the alpha and beta chains. TCRs were amplified for roughly 20 PCR cycles with a constant-region primer and V-primer adapter. Using its own MiXCR run on the reads, TCRdb lists one record per CDR3 protein. The data contain tens of thousands of distinct CDR3 sequences, 8% to 10% of them singletons.

The source was PBMCs, collected before treatment. The receptor was derived from a male donor with prostate cancer. The V gene is TRBV30, the J gene TRBJ1-1; D is unclear. The CDR3: CAWSTNAPEAFF. CDR3 coding DNA: TGTGCCTGGAGCACCAACGCTCCTGAAGCTTTCTTT.